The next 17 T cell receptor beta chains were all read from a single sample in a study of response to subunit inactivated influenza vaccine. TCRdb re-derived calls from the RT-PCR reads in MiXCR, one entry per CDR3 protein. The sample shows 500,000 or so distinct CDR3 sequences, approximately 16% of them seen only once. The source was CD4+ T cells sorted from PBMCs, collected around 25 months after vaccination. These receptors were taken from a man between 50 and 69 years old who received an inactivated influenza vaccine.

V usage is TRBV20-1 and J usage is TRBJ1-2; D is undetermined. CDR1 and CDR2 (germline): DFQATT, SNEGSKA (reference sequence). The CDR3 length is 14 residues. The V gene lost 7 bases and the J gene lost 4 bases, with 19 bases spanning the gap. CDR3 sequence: CSVTPGQASYGYTF. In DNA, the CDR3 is TGCAGTGTAACTCCTGGCCAGGCTAGCTATGGCTACACCTTC.

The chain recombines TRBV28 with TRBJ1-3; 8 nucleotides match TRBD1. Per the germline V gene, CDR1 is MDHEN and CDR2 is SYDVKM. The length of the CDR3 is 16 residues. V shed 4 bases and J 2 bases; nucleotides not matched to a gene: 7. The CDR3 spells CASSSFPGGAGNTIYF. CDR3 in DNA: TGTGCCAGCAGTTCATTCCCAGGGGGCGCTGGAAACACCATATATTTT.

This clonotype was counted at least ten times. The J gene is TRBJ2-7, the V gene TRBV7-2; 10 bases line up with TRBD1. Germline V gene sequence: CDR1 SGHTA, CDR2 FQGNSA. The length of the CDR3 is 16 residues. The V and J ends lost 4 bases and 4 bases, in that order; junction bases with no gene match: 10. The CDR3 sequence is CASSSFRDRGLYEQYF. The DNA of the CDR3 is TGTGCCAGCAGCTCTTTTCGGGACAGGGGCCTTTACGAGCAGTACTTC.

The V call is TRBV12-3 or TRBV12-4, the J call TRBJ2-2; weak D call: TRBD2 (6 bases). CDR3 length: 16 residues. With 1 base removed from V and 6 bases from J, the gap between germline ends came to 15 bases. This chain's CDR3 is CASSLVGGLKAGELFF. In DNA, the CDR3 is TGTGCCAGCAGTTTAGTCGGGGGATTGAAGGCCGGGGAGCTGTTTTTT.

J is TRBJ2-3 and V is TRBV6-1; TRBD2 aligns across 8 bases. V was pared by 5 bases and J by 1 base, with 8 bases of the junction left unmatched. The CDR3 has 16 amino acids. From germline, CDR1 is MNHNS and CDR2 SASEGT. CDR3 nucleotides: TGTGCCAGCAGTCGCGTGGGACTAGTAGGCACAGATACGCAGTATTTT. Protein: CASSRVGLVGTDTQYF.

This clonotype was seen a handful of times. The chain's CDR3 is CSASQGATNTGELFF. The DNA of the CDR3 is TGCAGTGCTAGTCAGGGGGCCACGAACACCGGGGAGCTGTTTTTT. The genes are TRBV20-1 and TRBJ2-2; 8 bases map to TRBD1. Losses at the gene ends were 3 bases for V and 0 bases for J; bases not matched to a gene: 3. In germline, CDR1 is DFQATT, CDR2 SNEGSKA (reference sequence). The CDR3 has 15 amino acids.

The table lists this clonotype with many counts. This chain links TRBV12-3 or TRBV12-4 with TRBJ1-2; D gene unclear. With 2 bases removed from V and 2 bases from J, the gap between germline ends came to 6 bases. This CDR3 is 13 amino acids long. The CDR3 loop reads CASSLRRNYGYTF. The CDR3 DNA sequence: TGTGCCAGCAGTTTAAGGAGAAACTATGGCTACACCTTC.

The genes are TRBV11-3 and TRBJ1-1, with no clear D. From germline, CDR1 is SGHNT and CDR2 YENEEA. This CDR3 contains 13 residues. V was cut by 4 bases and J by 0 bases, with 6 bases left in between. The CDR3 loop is CASSSSMNTEAFF. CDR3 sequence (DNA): TGTGCCAGCAGCTCTTCAATGAACACTGAAGCTTTCTTT.

The CDR3 nucleotides read TGTGCCTGGAGTGTATCTAGCTGGCAGCCCCAGCATTTT. Amino acid sequence: CAWSVSSWQPQHF. V gene TRBV30 combines with J gene TRBJ1-5, with D unresolved. Germline V gene lookup returns CDR1 GTSNPN and CDR2 SVGIG (reference sequence). The CDR3 length is 13 residues. Trimming shortened V by 0 bases and J by 7 bases, and 10 bases separated the two germline ends.

The CDR3 DNA reads as TGTGCCAGCAGCGTGGGACAGGGTAATGAAAAACTGTTTTTT. It codes for CASSVGQGNEKLFF. The chain recombines TRBV9 with TRBJ1-4; 9 bases map to TRBD1. Germline CDR1 and CDR2: SGDLS and YYNGEE. The ends lost 2 bases at V and 4 bases at J; junction bases unmatched: 0. This CDR3 is built from 14 residues.

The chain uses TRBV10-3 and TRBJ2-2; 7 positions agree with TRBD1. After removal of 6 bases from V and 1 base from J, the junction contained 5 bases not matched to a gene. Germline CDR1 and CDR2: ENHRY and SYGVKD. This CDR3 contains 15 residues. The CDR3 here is CAIRRDRLNTGELFF. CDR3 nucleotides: TGTGCCATCAGACGGGACAGATTGAACACCGGGGAGCTGTTTTTT.

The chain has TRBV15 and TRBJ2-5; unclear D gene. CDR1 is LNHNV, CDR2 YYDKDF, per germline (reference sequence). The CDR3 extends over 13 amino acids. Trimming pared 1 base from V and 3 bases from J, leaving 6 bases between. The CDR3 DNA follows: TGTGCCACCAGCAGAGGGGGAAAAGAGACCCAGTACTTC. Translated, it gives CATSRGGKETQYF.

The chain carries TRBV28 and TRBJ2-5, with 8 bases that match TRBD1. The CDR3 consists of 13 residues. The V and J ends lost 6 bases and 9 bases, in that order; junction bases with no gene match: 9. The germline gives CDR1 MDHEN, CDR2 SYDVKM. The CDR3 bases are TGTGCCAGCAGAAAAGGACAGGGTTTTCCCCAGTACTTC. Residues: CASRKGQGFPQYF.

CDR3 nucleotides: TGCAGTGCTAGAGTGGGGTATCTTAATCAGCCCCAGCATTTT. Translation: CSARVGYLNQPQHF. The genes are TRBV20-1 and TRBJ1-5; D call uncertain. CDR3 size: 14 residues. The V and J ends lost 1 base and 4 bases respectively, with 11 bases between them. From germline, CDR1 is DFQATT and CDR2 SNEGSKA (reference sequence).

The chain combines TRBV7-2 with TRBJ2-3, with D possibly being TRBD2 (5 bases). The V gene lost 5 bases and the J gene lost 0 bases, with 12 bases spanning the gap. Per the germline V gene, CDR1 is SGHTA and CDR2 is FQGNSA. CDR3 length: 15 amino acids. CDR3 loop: CASSIGLPSTDTQYF. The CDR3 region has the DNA TGTGCCAGCAGCATCGGACTGCCTAGCACAGATACGCAGTATTTT.

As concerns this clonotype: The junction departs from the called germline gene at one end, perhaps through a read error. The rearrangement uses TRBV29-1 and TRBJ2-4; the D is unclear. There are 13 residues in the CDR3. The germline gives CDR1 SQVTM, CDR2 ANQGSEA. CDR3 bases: TGCAGCGTGGAAGTTATAGCCAAAAACATTCAGTACTTC. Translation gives CSVEVIAKNIQYF.

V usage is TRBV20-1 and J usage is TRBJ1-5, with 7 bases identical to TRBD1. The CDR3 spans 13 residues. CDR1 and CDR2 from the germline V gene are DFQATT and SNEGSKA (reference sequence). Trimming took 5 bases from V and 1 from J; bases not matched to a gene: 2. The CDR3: CSALTGSNQPQHF. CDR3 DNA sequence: TGCAGTGCTCTGACAGGGAGCAATCAGCCCCAGCATTTT.